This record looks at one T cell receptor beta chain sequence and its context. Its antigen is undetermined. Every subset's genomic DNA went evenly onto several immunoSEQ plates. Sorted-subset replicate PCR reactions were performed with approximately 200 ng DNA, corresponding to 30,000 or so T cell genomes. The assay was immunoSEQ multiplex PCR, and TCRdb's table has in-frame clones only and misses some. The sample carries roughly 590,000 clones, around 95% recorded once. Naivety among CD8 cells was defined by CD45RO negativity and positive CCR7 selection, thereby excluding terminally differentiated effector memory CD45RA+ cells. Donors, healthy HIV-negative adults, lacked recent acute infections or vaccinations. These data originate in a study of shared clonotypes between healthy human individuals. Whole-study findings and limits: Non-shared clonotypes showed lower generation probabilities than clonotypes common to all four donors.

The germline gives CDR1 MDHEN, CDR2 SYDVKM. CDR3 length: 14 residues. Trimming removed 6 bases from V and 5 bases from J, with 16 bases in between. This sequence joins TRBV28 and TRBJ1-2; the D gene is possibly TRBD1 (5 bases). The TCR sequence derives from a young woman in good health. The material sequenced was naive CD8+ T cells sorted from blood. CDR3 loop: CASSWQGGTYGYTF. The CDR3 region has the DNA TGTGCCAGCAGCTGGCAGGGAGGGACTTATGGCTACACCTTC.